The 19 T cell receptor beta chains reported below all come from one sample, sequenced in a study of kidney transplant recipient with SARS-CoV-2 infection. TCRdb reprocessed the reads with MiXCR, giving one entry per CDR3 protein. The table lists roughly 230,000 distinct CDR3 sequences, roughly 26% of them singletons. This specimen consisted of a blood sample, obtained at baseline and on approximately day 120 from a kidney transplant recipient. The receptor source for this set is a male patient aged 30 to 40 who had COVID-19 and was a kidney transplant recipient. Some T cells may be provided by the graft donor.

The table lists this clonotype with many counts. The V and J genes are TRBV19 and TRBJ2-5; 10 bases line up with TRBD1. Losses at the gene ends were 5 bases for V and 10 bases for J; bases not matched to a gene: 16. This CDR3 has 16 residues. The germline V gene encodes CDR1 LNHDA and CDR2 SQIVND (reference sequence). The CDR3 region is CASSRSYGQGGLDQYF. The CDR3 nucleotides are TGTGCCAGTAGTCGTTCATACGGACAGGGGGGTCTCGACCAGTACTTC. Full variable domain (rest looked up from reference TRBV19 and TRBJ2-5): DGGITQSPKYLFRKEGQNVTLSCEQNLNHDAMYWYRQDPGQGLRLIYYSQIVNDFQKGDIAEGYSVSREKKESFPLTVTSAQKNPTAFYLCASSRSYGQGGLDQYFGPGTRLLVL.

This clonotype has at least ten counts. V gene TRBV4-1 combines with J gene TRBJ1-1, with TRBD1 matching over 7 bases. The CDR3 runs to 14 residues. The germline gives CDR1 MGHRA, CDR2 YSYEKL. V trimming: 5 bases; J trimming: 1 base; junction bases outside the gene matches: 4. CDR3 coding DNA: TGCGCCAGCAGCGTACGACAGGGGAACACTGAAGCTTTCTTT. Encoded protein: CASSVRQGNTEAFF.

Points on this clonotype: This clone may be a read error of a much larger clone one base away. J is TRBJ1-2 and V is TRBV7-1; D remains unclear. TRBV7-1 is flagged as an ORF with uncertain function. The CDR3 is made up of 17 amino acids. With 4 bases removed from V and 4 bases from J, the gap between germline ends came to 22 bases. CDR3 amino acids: CASSFQLHEGKTYGYTF. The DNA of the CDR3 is TGTGCCAGCAGCTTCCAGCTTCACGAGGGAAAGACCTATGGCTACACCTTC.

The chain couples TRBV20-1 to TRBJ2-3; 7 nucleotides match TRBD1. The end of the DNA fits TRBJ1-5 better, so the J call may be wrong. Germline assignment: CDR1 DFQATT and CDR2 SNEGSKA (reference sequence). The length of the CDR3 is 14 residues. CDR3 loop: CSASELDRADTQHF. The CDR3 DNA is TGCAGTGCTAGCGAACTAGACAGGGCAGATACGCAGCATTTT.

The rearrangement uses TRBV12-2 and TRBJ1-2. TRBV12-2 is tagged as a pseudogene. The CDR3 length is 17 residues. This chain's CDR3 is CASRAFKTPRKTNGYTF. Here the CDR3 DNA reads TGTGCAAGTCGCGCATTCAAGACTCCACGAAAGACCAATGGCTACACCTTC.

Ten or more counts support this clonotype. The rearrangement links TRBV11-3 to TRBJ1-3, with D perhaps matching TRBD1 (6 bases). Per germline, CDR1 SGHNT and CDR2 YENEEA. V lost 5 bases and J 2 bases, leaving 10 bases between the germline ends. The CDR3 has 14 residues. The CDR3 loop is CASSPRGAGNTIYF. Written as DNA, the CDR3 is TGTGCCAGCAGCCCGAGGGGGGCTGGAAACACCATATATTTT.

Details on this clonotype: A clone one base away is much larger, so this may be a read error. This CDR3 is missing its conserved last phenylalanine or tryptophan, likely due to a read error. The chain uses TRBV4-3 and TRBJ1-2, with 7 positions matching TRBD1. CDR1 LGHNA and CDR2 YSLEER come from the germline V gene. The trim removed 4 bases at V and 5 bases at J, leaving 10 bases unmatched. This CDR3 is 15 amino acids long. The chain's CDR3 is CASSPTGEGHYGYTV. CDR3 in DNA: TGCGCCAGCAGCCCAACAGGGGAGGGTCATTATGGCTACACCGTC.

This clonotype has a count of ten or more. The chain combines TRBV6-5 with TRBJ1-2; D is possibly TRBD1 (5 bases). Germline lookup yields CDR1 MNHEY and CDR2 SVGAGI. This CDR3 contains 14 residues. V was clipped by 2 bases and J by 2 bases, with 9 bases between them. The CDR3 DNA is TGTGCCAGCAGTTACGCGGGGCTCAACTATGGCTACACCTTC. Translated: CASSYAGLNYGYTF.

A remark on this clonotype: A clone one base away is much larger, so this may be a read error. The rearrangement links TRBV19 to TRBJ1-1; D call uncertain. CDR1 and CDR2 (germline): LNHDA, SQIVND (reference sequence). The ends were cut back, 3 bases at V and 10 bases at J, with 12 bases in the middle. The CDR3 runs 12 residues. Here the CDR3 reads CASSMAVGRAFF. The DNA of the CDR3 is TGTGCCAGTAGTATGGCCGTAGGGAGAGCTTTCTTT.

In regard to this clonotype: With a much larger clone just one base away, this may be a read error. CDR3 bases: TGTGCCAGCAGCGCGCCCATTCCCATTTCTTTCTCTGAGACCCGGTACTTC. This translates into CASSAPIPISFSETRYF. V is TRBV3-1 and J is TRBJ2-5, with D uncertain. This CDR3 contains 17 residues. Germline values: CDR1 LGHDT, CDR2 YNNKEL (reference sequence).

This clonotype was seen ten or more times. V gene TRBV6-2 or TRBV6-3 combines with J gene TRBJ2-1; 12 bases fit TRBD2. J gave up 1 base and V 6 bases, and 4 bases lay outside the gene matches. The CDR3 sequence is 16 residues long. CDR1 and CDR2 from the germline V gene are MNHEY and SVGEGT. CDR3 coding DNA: TGTGCCAGCAGCCTGGGACTAGCGGGTTCCTACAATGAGCAGTTCTTC. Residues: CASSLGLAGSYNEQFF.

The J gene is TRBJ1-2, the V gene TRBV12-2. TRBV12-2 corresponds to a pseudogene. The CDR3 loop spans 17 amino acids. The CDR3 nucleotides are TGTGCAGGTCGCCGATTGGGGACTCCACGAAAGACCTATGGCTACACCTTC. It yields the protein CAGRRLGTPRKTYGYTF.

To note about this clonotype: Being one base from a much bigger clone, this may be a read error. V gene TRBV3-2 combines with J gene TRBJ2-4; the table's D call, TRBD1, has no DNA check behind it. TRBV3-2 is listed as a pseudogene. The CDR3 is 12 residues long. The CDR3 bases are TGTGCCAGCAGCCAATTCTTAGTCAGGGGAGGCTTC. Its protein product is CASSQFLVRGGF.

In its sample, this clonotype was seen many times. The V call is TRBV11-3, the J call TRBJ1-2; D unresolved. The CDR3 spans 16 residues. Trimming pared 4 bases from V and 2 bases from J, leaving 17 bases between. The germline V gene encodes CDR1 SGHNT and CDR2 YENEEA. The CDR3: CASSSVGDIFNYGYTF. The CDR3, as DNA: TGTGCCAGCAGCTCGGTTGGAGACATCTTCAACTATGGCTACACCTTC. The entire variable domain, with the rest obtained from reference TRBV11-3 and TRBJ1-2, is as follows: EAGVVQSPRYKIIEKKQPVAFWCNPISGHNTLYWYLQNLGQGPELLIRYENEEAVDDSQLPKDRFSAERLKGVDSTLKIQPAELGDSAVYLCASSSVGDIFNYGYTFGSGTRLTVV.

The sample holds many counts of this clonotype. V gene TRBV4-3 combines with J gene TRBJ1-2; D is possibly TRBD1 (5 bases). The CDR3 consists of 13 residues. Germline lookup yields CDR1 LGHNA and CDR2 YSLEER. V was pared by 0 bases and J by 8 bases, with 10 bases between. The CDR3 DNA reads TGCGCCAGCAGCCAAGACAAGGGGTTCGGCTACACCTTC. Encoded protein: CASSQDKGFGYTF.

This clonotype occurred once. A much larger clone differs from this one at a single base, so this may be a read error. This chain's CDR3 is CANSLARTANTGELFF. The CDR3 DNA sequence: TGCGCCAACAGTTTGGCCCGGACAGCGAACACCGGGGAGCTGTTTTTT. V and J are TRBV10-2 and TRBJ2-2, with a weak D call TRBD1 (6 bases). Germline CDR1 reads WSHSY; CDR2 reads SAAADI. The CDR3 is 16 residues long.

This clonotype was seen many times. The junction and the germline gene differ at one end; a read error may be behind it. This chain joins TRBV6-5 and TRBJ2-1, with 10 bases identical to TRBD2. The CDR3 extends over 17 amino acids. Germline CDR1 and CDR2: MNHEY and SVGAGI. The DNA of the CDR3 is TGTGCGAGCACCGGGCTAGCGGGAGCCACCGACTACAATGAGCAGTTCTTC. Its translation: CASTGLAGATDYNEQFF.

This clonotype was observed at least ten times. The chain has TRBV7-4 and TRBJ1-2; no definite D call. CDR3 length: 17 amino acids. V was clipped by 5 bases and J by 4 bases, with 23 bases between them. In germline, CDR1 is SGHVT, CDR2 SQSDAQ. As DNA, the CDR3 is TGTGCCAGCAGCGCGTTGATTTCAGCTCGAAAGACCTATGGCTACACCTTC. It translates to CASSALISARKTYGYTF.

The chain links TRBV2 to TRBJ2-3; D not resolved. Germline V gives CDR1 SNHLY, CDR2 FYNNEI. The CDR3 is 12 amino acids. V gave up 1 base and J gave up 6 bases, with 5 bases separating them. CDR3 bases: TGTGCCAGCAGTGAAGGTGGGGATACGCAGTATTTT. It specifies CASSEGGDTQYF.